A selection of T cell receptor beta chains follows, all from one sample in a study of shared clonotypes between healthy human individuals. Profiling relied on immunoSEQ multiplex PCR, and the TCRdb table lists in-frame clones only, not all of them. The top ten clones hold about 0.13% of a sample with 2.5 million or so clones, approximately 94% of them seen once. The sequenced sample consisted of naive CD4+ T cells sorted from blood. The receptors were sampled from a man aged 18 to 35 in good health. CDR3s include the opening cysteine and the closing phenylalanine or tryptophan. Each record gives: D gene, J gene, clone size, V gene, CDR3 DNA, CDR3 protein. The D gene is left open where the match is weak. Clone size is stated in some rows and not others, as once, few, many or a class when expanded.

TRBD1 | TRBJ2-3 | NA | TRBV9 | TGTGCCAGCAGCGTAGGAGCGGGACAGGGTACAGATACGCAGTATTTT | CASSVGAGQGTDTQYF
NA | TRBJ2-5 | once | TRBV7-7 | TGTGCTAGCAGCTTAGAACAGGGACAGACCCAGTACTTC | CASSLEQGQTQYF
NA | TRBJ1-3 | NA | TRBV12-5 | TGTGCTAGTGGTTTGGGACGAGAGGGTGGTAGGGACACCATATATTTT | CASGLGREGGRDTIYF
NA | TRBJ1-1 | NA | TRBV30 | TGTGCCTGGAGTGCAGGGATGATAGGCACTGAAGCTTTCTTT | CAWSAGMIGTEAFF
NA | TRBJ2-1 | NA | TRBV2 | TGTGCCAGCAGTGAGCCAGGGCGGAATGAGCAGTTCTTC | CASSEPGRNEQFF
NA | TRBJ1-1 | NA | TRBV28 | TGTGCCAGCAGCAAGTACTACACTGAAGCTTTCTTT | CASSKYYTEAFF
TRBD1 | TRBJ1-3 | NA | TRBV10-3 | TGTGCCATCAGTGAGTCGGGACAGTCCGGCACCATATATTTT | CAISESGQSGTIYF
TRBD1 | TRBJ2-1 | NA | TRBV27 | TGTGCCAGCAGTTTTAGTGGGACAGGGTGGGATGAGCAGTTCTTC | CASSFSGTGWDEQFF
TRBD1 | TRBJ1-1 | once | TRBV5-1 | TGCGCCAGCAGCCCCGAGGGACAGGGGAAAGCTGAAGCTTTCTTT | CASSPEGQGKAEAFF
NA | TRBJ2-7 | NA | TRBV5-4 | TGTGCCAGCAGTGTTTCAAATACCTACGAGCAGTACTTC | CASSVSNTYEQYF